A single sample is the source of the 9 T cell receptor beta chains below, sequenced in a study of tumor-infiltrating lymphocytes in localized non-small cell lung cancer. Method: immunoSEQ multiplex PCR; TCRdb's copy keeps in-frame clones and lacks some. Of some 21,000 clones listed, 70% to 80% are singletons. The sequenced material came from lung tumor tissue. The receptor source for this set is a human donor with non-small cell lung cancer.

V is TRBV7-6 and J is TRBJ1-4, with TRBD1 matching 9 bases. The V gene's germline CDR1 is SGHVS and CDR2 FNYEAQ. The CDR3 covers 16 residues. The junction had 11 bases not matched to a gene; V was cut back by 5 bases and J by 7 bases. The chain's CDR3 is CASSRDRARGSEKLFF. The CDR3 nucleotides are TGTGCCAGCAGCCGGGACAGGGCTCGCGGTAGTGAAAAACTGTTTTTT.

This chain connects TRBV6-5 to TRBJ1-4; TRBD1 matches at 8 bases. There are 15 residues in the CDR3. CDR1 MNHEY and CDR2 SVGAGI come from the germline V gene. V lost 4 bases to trimming and J lost 5 bases; unmatched junction nucleotides: 6. CDR3 residues: CASSSTGTGNEKLFF. The CDR3 bases are TGTGCCAGCAGTTCCACCGGGACAGGAAATGAAAAACTGTTTTTT.

The chain is built from TRBV6-5 and TRBJ2-2, with D possibly being TRBD1 (6 bases). The CDR3 is made up of 16 amino acids. V was pared by 0 bases and J by 7 bases, with 15 bases between. Germline-derived CDR1 and CDR2 are MNHEY and SVGAGI. The CDR3 nucleotides are TGTGCCAGCAGTTACTCAATTACAGGGCAAGTCGGGGAGCTGTTTTTT. Protein sequence: CASSYSITGQVGELFF.

This clone was observed a few times. The chain uses TRBV5-6 and TRBJ2-1, with 12 bases lining up with TRBD2. Trimming at V came to 4 bases and at J to 7 bases, leaving 6 bases not matched to a gene. Germline V lookup: CDR1 SGHDT, CDR2 YYEEEE. The length of the CDR3 is 15 residues. This CDR3 reads CASSPEGLAGNEQFF. For the CDR3, the DNA is TGTGCCAGCAGCCCGGAAGGACTAGCGGGAAATGAGCAGTTCTTC.

Here the CDR3 reads CASSFSGGSGANVLTF. The CDR3 DNA reads TGTGCCAGCAGCTTTTCAGGGGGTTCTGGGGCCAACGTCCTGACTTTC. This chain links TRBV7-2 with TRBJ2-6; TRBD1 matches 7 bases. With 3 bases clipped from V and 1 base from J, the junction kept 3 bases outside the gene matches. The CDR3 contains 16 residues. Germline lookup yields CDR1 SGHTA and CDR2 FQGNSA.

This clone was picked up a small number of times. The chain couples TRBV30 to TRBJ2-3; D tentatively fits TRBD1 or TRBD2 (6 bases each). Per the germline V gene, CDR1 is GTSNPN and CDR2 is SVGIG (reference sequence). V was shortened by 5 bases and J by 4 bases, with 13 bases between the two germline ends. CDR3 length equals 13 residues. The CDR3 is CAWGGPRADTQYF. As DNA, the CDR3 is TGTGCCTGGGGGGGGCCGAGGGCAGATACGCAGTATTTT.

The rearrangement joins TRBV7-9 to TRBJ2-1, with 9 bases matching TRBD2. Germline trimming cut 2 bases from V and 9 bases from J; bases unmatched to any gene: 17. Germline V gene lookup returns CDR1 SEHNR and CDR2 FQNEAQ (reference sequence). The CDR3 spans 18 residues. CDR3 DNA: TGTGCCAGCAGCTTAATACCCTTCGGGGCGGGAGGGGTAATTGAGCAGTTCTTC. This gives the protein CASSLIPFGAGGVIEQFF.

V usage is TRBV4-2 and J usage is TRBJ2-5; 9 bases fit TRBD2. CDR1 and CDR2 from the germline V gene are LGHNA and YNFKEQ. This CDR3 has 16 amino acids. V gave up 0 bases and J gave up 1 base; unmatched junction bases: 3. CDR3 nucleotides: TGTGCCAGCAGCCAAGATGGGACTAGCAGCCAAGAGACCCAGTACTTC. Its translation: CASSQDGTSSQETQYF.

The V gene is TRBV11-2, the J gene TRBJ2-5; the match to TRBD1 covers 10 bases. Germline lookup yields CDR1 SGHAT and CDR2 FQNNGV. With V trimmed by 5 bases and J by 5 bases, 8 bases remained unmatched. The length of the CDR3 is 15 residues. CDR3 residues: CASSTPTGGRETQYF. CDR3 bases: TGTGCCAGCAGCACCCCGACAGGGGGCCGTGAGACCCAGTACTTC.